A single sample is the source of the 25 T cell receptor beta chains below, sequenced in a study of CDR3 diversity in severe acne. TCRdb re-called the PCR reads with MiXCR, one entry per CDR3 protein. The data show around 100,000 distinct CDR3 sequences, around 56% seen once. The sample consisted of blood. The origin of the receptors is a male donor with acne.

This chain uses TRBV29-1 with TRBJ2-2; perhaps TRBD1 as D (6 bases). The CDR3 extends over 14 amino acids. Looked up from germline, CDR1 is SQVTM and CDR2 is ANQGSEA. V was cut by 4 bases and J by 8 bases, with 17 bases left in between. The CDR3 region is CSVGREDSTGELFF. CDR3 nucleotides: TGCAGCGTTGGACGAGAGGACAGTACGGGGGAGCTGTTTTTT.

This clonotype was observed a few times. V and J are TRBV7-3 and TRBJ2-5; 9 nucleotides align to TRBD1. The junction had 4 bases not matched to a gene; V was cut back by 5 bases and J by 0 bases. The CDR3 has 15 amino acids. CDR1 is SGHTA, CDR2 FQGTGA, per germline. CDR3 in DNA: TGTGCCAGCAGCGCGAGACAGGGGGACCAAGAGACCCAGTACTTC. Translating gives CASSARQGDQETQYF.

There are many counts of this clonotype. The genes are TRBV25-1 and TRBJ1-3, with TRBD1 matching 8 bases. V was clipped by 7 bases and J by 3 bases; unmatched bases: 8. CDR1 is MGHDK, CDR2 SYGVNS, per germline. The CDR3 is 15 amino acids. The CDR3 DNA follows: TGTGCCAGCACCCGACAGGGGACGGGTGGAAACACCATATATTTT. Its protein is CASTRQGTGGNTIYF.

V and J are TRBV24-1 and TRBJ1-5; 8 bases are a match to TRBD1. The CDR3 is 15 residues long. Germline V lookup: CDR1 KGHDR, CDR2 SFDVKD. After removal of 5 bases from V and 5 bases from J, the junction contained 7 bases not matched to a gene. Here the CDR3 reads CATSGGQALDQPQHF. CDR3 nucleotides: TGTGCCACCAGTGGGGGACAGGCTTTAGATCAGCCCCAGCATTTT.

By sample fraction, this clonotype is medium-sized (0.01 to 0.1%). The chain combines TRBV7-8 with TRBJ2-5, with D possibly TRBD1 on 5 matching bases. Germline CDR1 SGHVS, CDR2 FQNEAQ. The germline V and J ends were trimmed by 3 bases and 0 bases, with 5 bases remaining between them. The CDR3 is 13 amino acids. CDR3 amino acids: CASSFRDQETQYF. CDR3 DNA sequence: TGTGCCAGCAGCTTCAGGGACCAAGAGACCCAGTACTTC.

V gene TRBV11-2 combines with J gene TRBJ1-4; no reliable D call. Germline V CDR1 and CDR2: SGHAT, FQNNGV. CDR3 length: 12 amino acids. Trimming took 0 bases from V and 10 from J, leaving 6 bases between them. CDR3 loop: CASSLDQRKLFF. CDR3 DNA: TGTGCCAGCAGCTTAGATCAACGAAAACTGTTTTTT.

This clonotype was counted many times. J is TRBJ1-6 and V is TRBV29-1; 9 nucleotides agree with TRBD1. The J segment lost 10 bases and the V segment lost 6 bases, leaving 7 bases of the junction unmatched. The CDR3 has 13 amino acids. The germline CDR1 and CDR2 sequences are SQVTM and ANQGSEA. CDR3 coding DNA: TGCAGCGTCCGGGACAGGGTAGGGTCACCCCTCCACTTT. As protein: CSVRDRVGSPLHF.

Points on this clonotype: At one end, the junction sequence differs from germline, possibly due to a read error. The chain carries TRBV12-3 or TRBV12-4 and TRBJ2-1; TRBD2 might be the D (5 bases). The length of the CDR3 is 17 residues. This CDR3 is CASSLSRVGAADNEQSF. Written as DNA, the CDR3 is TGTGCCAGCAGTCTGAGCCGGGTGGGAGCGGCTGACAATGAGCAGTCCTTC.

Worth noting for this clonotype: Relative to the germline gene, one junction end is altered; a read error may explain this. The chain couples TRBV7-8 to TRBJ2-6; a possible D gene is TRBD1 (7 bases). CDR3 length: 13 amino acids. The germline V gene encodes CDR1 SGHVS and CDR2 FQNEAQ. The CDR3, as DNA: TGCGCCAGCAGCCGCGGAGGGGGCGACGTCCTGACTTTC. Its translation: CASSRGGGDVLTF.

This chain connects TRBV24-1 to TRBJ2-5, with 10 bases aligning to TRBD2. This CDR3 is 15 amino acids long. CDR1 KGHDR and CDR2 SFDVKD come from the germline V gene. J lost 6 bases, V lost 9 bases, and 12 bases had no gene match. In DNA form, the CDR3 reads TGTGCCACCGCAAGCGAACTAGCGGGAAGTAAGACCCAGTACTTC. It encodes CATASELAGSKTQYF.

As concerns this clonotype: At one end the junction does not follow the germline gene, possibly because of a read error. The chain couples TRBV25-1 to TRBJ1-6; 10 nucleotides agree with TRBD1. CDR3 length: 14 amino acids. Germline V gene data show CDR1 as MGHDK and CDR2 as SYGVNS. The CDR3 region is CASSLGTGVSPLHF. Here the CDR3 DNA reads TGCGCCAGCAGCCTTGGGACAGGGGTCTCACCCCTCCACTTT.

The chain links TRBV7-2 to TRBJ1-2, with a tentative D call TRBD1 (6 bases). V lost 5 bases, J lost 4 bases, and 20 bases lay in between. Germline V gives CDR1 SGHTA, CDR2 FQGNSA. The CDR3 contains 16 residues. The CDR3 here is CASSQERTELSYGYTF. Here the CDR3 DNA reads TGTGCCAGCAGCCAAGAAAGGACAGAACTATCCTATGGCTACACCTTC.

Remarks on this clonotype: Mismatch with germline at one junction end may stem from a read error. This chain connects TRBV6-5 to TRBJ1-2; D remains ambiguous. CDR3 length equals 16 residues. Germline CDR1 MNHEY, CDR2 SVGAGI. The CDR3 sequence is CASSYSSPSINYGYAF. The CDR3 bases are TGTGCCAGCAGTTACTCTTCCCCCAGCATTAACTATGGCTACGCCTTC.

The table lists this clonotype with a few counts. The chain carries TRBV24-1 and TRBJ1-4; D is possibly TRBD1 (6 bases). The CDR3 extends over 17 amino acids. Deletions cut 3 bases from V and 8 bases from J, with 21 bases between. From germline, CDR1 is KGHDR and CDR2 SFDVKD. CDR3 in amino acids: CATSDGNRVLGDEKLFF. The CDR3 DNA is TGTGCCACCAGTGATGGAAACAGGGTATTGGGGGACGAAAAACTGTTTTTT.

The rearrangement joins TRBV29-1 to TRBJ2-2, with D tentatively TRBD2 (5 bases). V lost 4 bases to trimming and J lost 7 bases, with 19 bases between them. Germline loops: CDR1 SQVTM, CDR2 ANQGSEA. CDR3 length: 15 residues. The CDR3 bases are TGCAGCGTTGGGGGAAGGGAGTTGTTGGGCGGGGAGCTGTTTTTT. Translating it yields CSVGGRELLGGELFF.

This clonotype was recorded many times. J is TRBJ2-7 and V is TRBV5-6; no clear D. CDR1 and CDR2 from the germline V gene are SGHDT and YYEEEE. The ends were cut back, 1 base at V and 3 bases at J, with 2 bases in the middle. The CDR3 totals 11 residues. The CDR3 nucleotides read TGTGCCAGCAGCTTGAACTACGAGCAGTACTTC. Translation: CASSLNYEQYF.

As regards this clonotype: A read error may be the cause here, since a much bigger clone is one base away. This chain joins TRBV6-4 and TRBJ1-3; D possibly corresponds to TRBD1 (6 bases). The CDR3 length is 17 residues. Germline loops: CDR1 MRHNA, CDR2 SNTAGT. CDR3 bases: TGTGCCAGCAGTGACGGACAGCTCCTTTTCTCTGGAAACGCCATATATTTT. Translating gives CASSDGQLLFSGNAIYF.

This chain joins TRBV7-8 and TRBJ2-2; 11 bases agree with TRBD2. The trim removed 1 base at V and 3 bases at J, leaving 4 bases unmatched. The length of the CDR3 is 17 residues. Germline CDR1 reads SGHVS; CDR2 reads FQNEAQ. This CDR3 reads CASSLGLAGGYTGELFF. For the CDR3, the DNA is TGTGCCAGCAGCTTAGGTCTAGCGGGAGGTTACACCGGGGAGCTGTTTTTT.

J is TRBJ2-6 and V is TRBV2; tentatively, D is TRBD1 (6 bases). This CDR3 is built from 16 residues. V lost 8 bases to trimming and J lost 0 bases, with 14 bases between them. Germline-derived CDR1 and CDR2 are SNHLY and FYNNEI. This CDR3 reads CASGAGVSSGANVLTF. Here the CDR3 DNA reads TGTGCCAGCGGAGCAGGGGTCAGCTCTGGGGCCAACGTCCTGACTTTC.

V and J are TRBV20-1 and TRBJ2-7, with D perhaps matching TRBD1 (6 bases). V lost 6 bases to trimming and J lost 0 bases, with 12 bases between them. Germline V gives CDR1 DFQATT, CDR2 SNEGSKA (reference sequence). This CDR3 is 13 amino acids long. CDR3 sequence reads: CSARQDYSYEQYF. The CDR3, as DNA: TGCAGTGCCCGACAGGATTACTCCTACGAGCAGTACTTC.

This clonotype was recorded many times. The J gene is TRBJ2-2, the V gene TRBV24-1, with 7 bases fitting TRBD2. V dropped 2 bases and J dropped 5; count of bases not matched to a gene: 7. This CDR3 contains 16 residues. CDR1 is KGHDR, CDR2 SFDVKD, per germline. The DNA for the CDR3 is TGTGCCACCAGTGATTACGGGGGAGGGCTTACCGGGGAGCTGTTTTTT. Amino acids: CATSDYGGGLTGELFF.

This clonotype has more than one count but fewer than ten. The genes are TRBV6-5 and TRBJ2-3; 8 bases are shared with TRBD1. Looked up from germline, CDR1 is MNHEY and CDR2 is SVGAGI. Trimming cost V 2 bases and J 4 bases; bases outside gene matches: 5. This CDR3 region has 15 residues. DNA of the CDR3: TGTGCCAGCAGTTACCGCACAGGGGGGCCAGATACGCAGTATTTT. Translating gives CASSYRTGGPDTQYF.

This clonotype was detected ten times or more. The chain is built from TRBV19 and TRBJ1-5; 8 bases align to TRBD1. The CDR3 is 16 residues long. Per the germline V gene, CDR1 is LNHDA and CDR2 is SQIVND (reference sequence). With 2 bases clipped from V and 4 bases from J, the junction kept 7 bases outside the gene matches. The chain's CDR3 is CASSITGTGGNQPQHF. The CDR3 region has the DNA TGTGCCAGTAGTATAACCGGGACAGGAGGGAATCAGCCCCAGCATTTT.

About this clonotype: In this CDR3 the conserved last residue, phenylalanine or tryptophan, is missing, so a read error is likely. The DNA is left out, because the CDR3 cannot be placed on it with certainty; the CDR3 is given as TCRdb lists it. J is TRBJ1-3 and V is TRBV24-1; the table assigns TRBD1, which was not confirmed against the DNA. The length of the CDR3 is 16 amino acids, counting both ends. Germline V gene data show CDR1 as KGHDR and CDR2 as SFDVKD. Here the CDR3 reads CATIQGADDLWKHHII.

This clonotype was detected only a few times. The gene calls are TRBV6-1 and TRBJ2-2; 11 bases fit TRBD1. J lost 7 bases, V lost 6 bases, and 4 bases had no gene match. The CDR3 contains 14 residues. Germline lookup yields CDR1 MNHNS and CDR2 SASEGT. Here the CDR3 reads CASRGDRGIGELFF. The CDR3 nucleotides read TGTGCCAGCAGGGGGGACAGGGGGATCGGGGAGCTGTTTTTT.